This entry concerns a single T cell receptor beta chain. This clonotype was found many times. The antigen it recognizes is unknown. Base-call qualities are not available, and no considerably larger clone is one nucleotide away. For repertoire sequencing, the TCR beta CDR3 regions were amplified from RNA transcripts. The first round of RT-PCR was done with HTBI primers and the Qiagen OneStep RT-PCR kit, and was followed by a second round of multiplex PCR, then size selection and purification. The libraries underwent paired-end sequencing with 100 bp reads on an Illumina HiSeq2000. The authors' analysis ran thus. SOAPnuke was used to process the reads, throwing out any read that had adapters, had uncalled bases, had a mean Phred below 15, or lacked an exact constant-primer or identifier match. COPE v1.2.5 was used to merge high-quality paired reads. Unique nucleotide sequences were defined as clonotypes and aligned to IMGT TRB V, D and J references using MiTCR v1.1. The analysis was limited to V-J combinations with a frequency above 0.0001, which together covered just over 98% of the repertoires. For each V-J combination, a TCR clonal expansion and chaos score was defined as the ratio of F50 clonal expansion to chaos observed in the TCRdist matrix. Welch's t-statistics and random forest were used to reduce features to over ten V-J combinations, which were fed into a naive Bayes classifier. The Morisita-Horn index was used to measure how similar the thyroid and blood repertoires were. The public sequencing data were trimmed at Q25 with fastp and processed into clonotypes with MiXCR by TCRdb, which kept only in-frame beta chains. All rows with the same CDR3 protein become a single entry with the most common DNA and genes. The V and J calls follow TCRdb's processing rather than the paper's. The sample records about 370,000 distinct CDR3 sequences, about 17% of which are singletons. Clones ranked in the top ten supply 2.4% of the sample.

A patient counted as having stable hyperthyroidism if there was no progression to ophthalmopathy within 18 months of follow-up. Patients with hyperthyroidism were aged 18 to 65 years, had been newly diagnosed, and had a disease duration of less than 2 months. Patients with other autoimmune diseases, uncontrolled infections, pregnancy or lactation were excluded. Diagnosis relied on clinical symptoms, serum thyroxine, TRAb, thyroid ultrasound and orbital computed tomography. Using Ficoll-Paque density gradient centrifugation, PBMCs were isolated from roughly 9.2 ml of fresh peripheral blood. Total RNA was extracted using Trizol reagent, and RNA quality was checked on an Agilent 2100 Bioanalyzer. V and J are trimmed by 6 bases and 4 bases, and the gene matches miss 9 bases of the junction. Based on the germline V gene (reference sequence), the CDR1 and CDR2 sequences are DFQATT and SNEGSKA. Inclusive of the bounding cysteine and phenylalanine, the CDR3 is 13 residues long. Here the CDR3 DNA is all that survives: 39 bases in frame from base 1.

This entry is derived from a study of Graves' ophthalmopathy and Graves' hyperthyroidism (dated by TCRdb to between 2018 and 2020). Broadly, across the study: Peripheral blood was collected before any treatment was given, at the time of initial diagnosis. The study used signatures of the TCR beta repertoire to tell Graves' ophthalmopathy apart from Graves' hyperthyroidism and to predict which patients would progress to ophthalmopathy. In total, some 130 blood samples were TCR-sequenced: fewer than 50 ophthalmopathy, roughly 77 hyperthyroidism and some 17 hyperthyroidism-to-ophthalmopathy patients. To explore V-J signatures that separate ophthalmopathy from hyperthyroidism, a discovery set of about a hundred patients was enrolled, consisting of 43 with ophthalmopathy and about 60 with stable hyperthyroidism. The independent validation cohort included roughly 19 hyperthyroidism patients plus 17 patients who later progressed from hyperthyroidism to ophthalmopathy. T-cell repertoires of thyroid tissue and blood were compared in 5 or 6 hyperthyroidism patients. Following sample collection, hyperthyroidism patients were given methimazole at a starting dose of 30 mg daily, and ophthalmopathy patients were given high-dose intravenous methylprednisolone.

Points the paper makes about the study in general: Most expanded thyroid clonotypes with a frequency above 0.001 also appeared in blood, which suggests that blood repertoires may reflect the immune response in the thyroid. In validation, the model predicted ophthalmopathy progression with more than 70% sensitivity and about 73% specificity; more than ten predicted patients were CT-confirmed with GO in a median of 6.5 months. The 13-signature model separated ophthalmopathy from stable hyperthyroidism with 85% to 90% sensitivity and approximately 83% specificity in cross-validation, and 80%/75% in the test set. No statistical method was used to predetermine the sample size, and group allocation was not hidden from the investigators.

This chain is built from TRBV20-1 and TRBJ2-7; TRBD1 agrees with 7 junctional bases. The source is an adult woman with stable Graves' hyperthyroidism. The specimen sequenced was peripheral blood. The CDR3 protein: CSAMRTGRYEQYF. The DNA is as follows: TGCAGTGCAATGAGGACAGGAAGATACGAGCAGTACTTC.